The entry that follows covers one TCR beta chain sequence. The antigen is unknown. The source of the sample is a study of cytomegalovirus exposure and HLA in healthy donors. Study findings and constraints: Presence/absence analyses treated sequencing depth as roughly uniform across donors. CMV antigen specificity was confirmed in vitro for a few CMV-associated chains. In a later analysis, at a false discovery rate of 0.05, roughly 16,000 TCR beta sequences matched HLA alleles.

Researchers ran the PCR with 60 Vbeta and 13 Jbeta primers. The assay was immunoSEQ multiplex PCR, and TCRdb's table has in-frame clones only and misses some. The sample includes 200,000 to 300,000 clones, about 81% of them seen just once. Germline CDR1 and CDR2: SEHNR and FQNEAQ (reference sequence). The CDR3 is made up of 17 amino acids. Trimming stripped 5 bases from V and 0 bases from J, with 19 bases between. Sequenced input: PBMCs. The gene calls are TRBV7-9 and TRBJ1-1; a possible D gene is TRBD1 (5 bases). The TCR sequence derives from a woman between 40 and 55 years old in good health and CMV-seropositive. Written as DNA, the CDR3 is TGTGCCAGCAGCCCCACGGGCAGGGCCACTGTGAACACTGAAGCTTTCTTT. This codes for CASSPTGRATVNTEAFF.